The present entry profiles one T cell receptor beta chain with its context. Its antigen is not identified. The V segment lost 4 bases and the J segment 6 bases; nucleotides outside the gene matches: 16. Germline assignment: CDR1 LGHNA and CDR2 YNFKEQ. The CDR3 is 19 residues long. It was healthy bone marrow donors who served as donors. Donors were nominally healthy when sampled, though unrecorded immune exposures were likely. The primer mix had 60 Vbeta and 13 Jbeta primers. Assay: immunoSEQ multiplex PCR; the TCRdb copy retains only in-frame clones and omits some. The sample consists of under 130,000 clones, 75% to 85% of them appearing once. The data belong to a study of cytomegalovirus exposure and HLA in healthy donors. Study-wide points: Compared with the roughly 700-donor mean, an Asian-associated ancestry cluster reportedly had fewer N-insertions, according to a later analysis.

Sequencing input: PBMCs. The genes are TRBV4-2 and TRBJ2-4, with 12 nucleotides matching TRBD2. The sequence came from a man between 18 and 29 years old in good health and CMV-seronegative. Here the CDR3 reads CASSLKMGLAGGRGNIQYF. CDR3 nucleotide sequence: TGTGCCAGCAGCCTCAAGATGGGCCTAGCGGGAGGGCGAGGAAACATTCAGTACTTC.